The rows below give T cell receptor beta chains drawn from one sample of a study of blood T cell repertoires in COVID-19. TCRdb's copy holds only in-frame clones and misses some; the assay was immunoSEQ multiplex PCR. The table shows about 250,000 clones, with about 82% occurring only once. Sequenced: peripheral blood. These TCRs come from a man in his fifties or sixties with active or convalescent COVID-19. Both conserved end residues are part of each CDR3. A D gene is named only where the DNA matches it firmly. Rows give clone size only sometimes, using once, few, many, or a class for an expanded clone.

v_call	j_call	d_call	cdr3_length	clone_size	cdr3_nt	cdr3_aa
TRBV10-3	TRBJ1-5	-	13	-	TGTGCCATCAGTGGTGTGTCGAATCAGGGCCAGCATTTT	CAISGVSNQGQHF
TRBV2	TRBJ2-7	TRBD2	14	-	TGTGCCAGCACGACTAGCGGGAGTGTTTCCGAGCAGTACTTC	CASTTSGSVSEQYF
TRBV4-2	TRBJ1-1	TRBD1	16	-	TGTGCCAGCAGCCAAGATGCTGGACAGGGGTTCACTGAAGCTTTCTTT	CASSQDAGQGFTEAFF
TRBV5-4	TRBJ2-5	TRBD2	18	-	TGTGCCAGCACCACTGGTAGGAGCGGGAGGGCCGGGAAAGAGACCCAGTACTTC	CASTTGRSGRAGKETQYF
TRBV12-5	TRBJ2-7	-	14	-	TGTGCTAGTGGTTTGGTAAGCGGCTACTACGAGCAGTACTTC	CASGLVSGYYEQYF
TRBV5-1	TRBJ2-5	-	15	-	TGCGCCAGCAGCTTGGAGCCCAGTACACAGGAGACCCAGTACTTC	CASSLEPSTQETQYF
TRBV27	TRBJ2-1	TRBD1	14	once	TGTGCCAGCAGTCGACAGGGATCCTACAATGAGCAGTTCTTC	CASSRQGSYNEQFF
TRBV5-6	TRBJ2-3	TRBD2	16	-	TGTGCCAGCAGCTTCCGACTAGCGCGGGACACAGATACGCAGTATTTT	CASSFRLARDTDTQYF
TRBV7-9	TRBJ2-3	-	13	-	TGTGCCAGCAGCTTCTGGCAAACAGATACGCAGTATTTT	CASSFWQTDTQYF
TRBV28	TRBJ2-7	TRBD2	13	-	TGTGCCAGCGAGGGACTAGCGGCCTACGAGCAGTACTTC	CASEGLAAYEQYF
TRBV4-1	TRBJ1-5	-	14	-	TGCGCCAGCAGCCAAGGACAGAACAATCAGCCCCAGCATTTT	CASSQGQNNQPQHF
TRBV12-3/TRBV12-4	TRBJ1-2	-	11	-	TGTGCCAGCAGTTGGAGCTATGGCTACACCTTC	CASSWSYGYTF
TRBV24-1	TRBJ2-1	TRBD1	16	-	TGTGCCACCGGGACAGGGTCGTCTCGGTCCTACAATGAGCAGTTCTTC	CATGTGSSRSYNEQFF
TRBV15	TRBJ2-7	TRBD1	15	-	TGTGCCACCAGCAGAGATCCCGGGACAGGCCTCGAGCAGTACTTC	CATSRDPGTGLEQYF
TRBV3-1/TRBV3-2	TRBJ1-2	-	13	-	TGTGCCAGCAGCCAGGGCTCCAACTATGGCTACACCTTC	CASSQGSNYGYTF
TRBV28	TRBJ2-7	-	14	-	TGTGCCAGCAGTCAAGCTGGCAGGGATTACGAGCAGTACTTC	CASSQAGRDYEQYF
TRBV4-1	TRBJ2-1	TRBD2	15	-	TGCGCCAGCAGCCAACAGCTAGCGGGACCCAATGAGCAGTTCTTC	CASSQQLAGPNEQFF
TRBV11-2	TRBJ2-1	-	12	-	TGTGCCAGCAGCTTCGGGGGAAATTCCCAGTTCTTC	CASSFGGNSQFF
TRBV5-1	TRBJ1-2	TRBD1	13	-	TGCGCCAGCGGACAGGGAGGCTCGGGGGGCTACACCTTC	CASGQGGSGGYTF
TRBV5-6	TRBJ1-4	-	14	once	TGTGCCAGCACCACAGGGCCAACTAATGAAAAACTGTTTTTT	CASTTGPTNEKLFF
TRBV5-1	TRBJ2-3	TRBD1	16	-	TGCGCCAGCAGCCCTCCCAGGGGGCGAGCCACAGATACGCAGTATTTT	CASSPPRGRATDTQYF
TRBV7-3	TRBJ2-3	-	13	-	TGTGCCAGCAGCCGGACAGACACAGATACGCAGTATTTT	CASSRTDTDTQYF